This T cell receptor (beta chain) was observed in a study of blood T cell repertoires in COVID-19. Study in general: The analysed material was cDNA or gDNA that came from T cells, B-cell-depleted T cells, or PBMCs.

CDR3 length equals 11 residues. Comments on this clone: Sequence at one end of the junction differs from germline and may be a read error.

Original analysis: Amplification from reference gene primers served as the basis for estimated nucleated cell counts. The table came from immunoSEQ multiplex PCR; TCRdb's copy has only in-frame clones and leaves some out. V, J and clone size were drawn from that table, and D and trimming were deduced from the DNA. The sample holds tens of thousands of clones; 80% to 85% are singletons and the top ten take roughly 6.2%. The chain has TRBV12-3 or TRBV12-4 and TRBJ1-3; unclear D gene. The specimen sequenced was peripheral blood. The sequence derives from a man aged 55 to 70 with acute or convalescent COVID-19. CDR3 in amino acids: CASSLAGLENF. The CDR3, as DNA: TGTGCCAGCAGTTTGGCTGGCTTGGAGAATTTT.